The 15 T cell receptor beta chains presented below share a single source sample, sequenced in a study of a mutant IDH1 vaccine in newly diagnosed glioma. Generated by immunoSEQ multiplex PCR, the TCRdb table keeps only in-frame clones and is missing some. The repertoire holds 30,000 to 35,000 clones, about nine tenths seen once, with 4% to 5.5% in the top ten. Time point in this sample: baseline, week 1 (first vaccination visit). As for treatment: pre-vaccination baseline after standard-of-care therapy. Sequences were derived from PBMCs, sampled from a glioma patient treated with radiotherapy, temozolomide or both. Receptors were obtained from a woman aged 40 to 50 with glioma.

The gene calls are TRBV7-9 and TRBJ1-3; no firm D call. V was cut by 4 bases and J by 1 base, with 14 bases left in between. The CDR3 sequence is 16 residues long. Germline V lookup: CDR1 SEHNR, CDR2 FQNEAQ (reference sequence). CDR3 sequence: CASSSSFRVSGNTIYF. The CDR3 nucleotides read TGTGCCAGCAGCTCATCCTTTAGGGTTTCTGGAAACACCATATATTTT. Complete variable domain (other parts from reference TRBV7-9 and TRBJ1-3): DTGVSQNPRHKITKRGQNVTFRCDPISEHNRLYWYRQTLGQGPEFLTYFQNEAQLEKSRLLSDRFSAERPKGSFSTLEIQRTEQGDSAMYLCASSSSFRVSGNTIYFGEGSWLTVV.

This clone has a handful of counts. A junction end diverges from the germline sequence, so it may reflect a read error. The CDR3 loop reads CASRPIGANTEAFF. The CDR3 DNA sequence: TGTGCTAGCAGGCCCATCGGGGCAAACACTGAAGCTTTCTTT. The rearrangement links TRBV7-7 to TRBJ1-1; D perhaps matches TRBD1 (5 bases). Germline loops: CDR1 SSHAT, CDR2 FNYEAQ (reference sequence). This CDR3 region has 14 residues.

The chain couples TRBV28 to TRBJ1-2, with 9 bases fitting TRBD1. Trimming at V came to 6 bases and at J to 5 bases, leaving 7 bases not matched to a gene. Germline V CDR1 and CDR2: MDHEN, SYDVKM. The CDR3 has 14 residues. The DNA of the CDR3 is TGTGCCAGCAGGCCGGGACAGGGTTTGTATGGCTACACCTTC. Amino acid sequence: CASRPGQGLYGYTF.

This sequence joins TRBV7-9 and TRBJ2-6; D is possibly TRBD1 or TRBD2 (5 bases each). The CDR3 sequence is 13 residues long. Germline loops: CDR1 SEHNR, CDR2 FQNEAQ (reference sequence). The V end lost 11 bases, the J end lost 0 bases, and 8 bases lay between the germline ends. The CDR3 sequence is CAGDLSGANVLTF. CDR3 in DNA: TGTGCCGGGGACCTCTCTGGGGCCAACGTCCTGACTTTC.

The gene calls are TRBV14 and TRBJ1-2; D gene unclear. The V and J ends lost 0 bases and 2 bases respectively, with 10 bases between them. CDR1 and CDR2 (germline): SGHDN, FVKESK. The CDR3 length is 15 residues. The CDR3 protein is CASSQEQNRNYGYTF. The CDR3 DNA reads TGTGCCAGCAGCCAAGAACAAAACCGGAACTATGGCTACACCTTC.

This clone was seen a single time. The V call is TRBV7-9, the J call TRBJ1-4, with D perhaps matching TRBD1 (6 bases). With 10 bases removed from V and 3 bases from J, the gap between germline ends came to 12 bases. The CDR3 has 13 amino acids. CDR1 is SEHNR and CDR2 is FQNEAQ in the germline V gene (reference sequence). Here the CDR3 DNA reads TGTGCCACAACAGGGTTCCCTAATGAAAAACTGTTTTTT. Translated: CATTGFPNEKLFF.

For the CDR3, the DNA is TGCGCCAGCAGACCTGTCCCACTCTCAGCAGAAGAGACCCAGTACTTC. Protein product: CASRPVPLSAEETQYF. The gene calls are TRBV5-1 and TRBJ2-5; D not resolved. Trimming stripped 5 bases from V and 3 bases from J, with 20 bases between. The germline V gene encodes CDR1 SGHRS and CDR2 YFSETQ. This CDR3 region has 16 residues.

This chain connects TRBV10-3 to TRBJ1-1; 9 nucleotides align to TRBD1. Germline V gene sequence: CDR1 ENHRY, CDR2 SYGVKD. The J segment lost 3 bases and the V segment lost 4 bases, leaving 9 bases of the junction unmatched. This CDR3 is 16 amino acids long. The CDR3 loop reads CAISGGQGRFHTEAFF. In DNA form, the CDR3 reads TGTGCCATCAGTGGCGGACAGGGGCGATTTCACACTGAAGCTTTCTTT.

The gene calls are TRBV4-2 and TRBJ1-2; TRBD1 matches at 7 bases. CDR1 is LGHNA, CDR2 YNFKEQ, per germline. This CDR3 has 16 amino acids. V dropped 4 bases and J dropped 3; count of bases not matched to a gene: 11. The CDR3 region is CASSPTGTASYYGYTF. The CDR3 coding sequence is TGTGCCAGCAGCCCAACCGGGACAGCCTCATACTATGGCTACACCTTC.

The genes are TRBV7-2 and TRBJ2-2; D remains unclear. Per the germline V gene, CDR1 is SGHTA and CDR2 is FQGNSA. The CDR3 spans 13 residues. Trimming removed 2 bases from V and 7 bases from J, with 8 bases in between. CDR3 region: CASSLHFFGELFF. CDR3 sequence (DNA): TGTGCCAGCAGCTTACATTTCTTCGGGGAGCTGTTTTTT.

The chain has TRBV4-1 and TRBJ2-7, with D unresolved. CDR1 MGHRA and CDR2 YSYEKL come from the germline V gene. The ends were cut back, 4 bases at V and 0 bases at J, with 7 bases in the middle. This CDR3 comprises 13 residues. The CDR3 is CASSPRNSYEQYF. The CDR3 DNA follows: TGCGCCAGCAGCCCAAGAAACTCCTACGAGCAGTACTTC.

This rearrangement joins TRBV5-1 to TRBJ2-6; D uncertain. There are 15 residues in the CDR3. The germline V gene has CDR1 SGHRS and CDR2 YFSETQ. Trimming left V 6 bases short and J 0 bases short, with 10 bases between. CDR3 DNA sequence: TGCGCCAGCAAAGCCCTAACCTCTGGGGCCAACGTCCTGACTTTC. Translating gives CASKALTSGANVLTF.

The gene calls are TRBV4-1 and TRBJ1-5; no reliable D call. Trimming removed 0 bases from V and 3 bases from J, with 9 bases in between. Germline-derived CDR1 and CDR2 are MGHRA and YSYEKL. The CDR3 is 15 amino acids. The CDR3 nucleotides are TGCGCCAGCAGCCAAGACGGACGGTTCAATCAGCCCCAGCATTTT. It specifies CASSQDGRFNQPQHF.

The rearrangement joins TRBV2 to TRBJ1-2; 8 positions match TRBD1. V trimming: 5 bases; J trimming: 3 bases; junction bases outside the gene matches: 2. Germline V gives CDR1 SNHLY, CDR2 FYNNEI. The CDR3 sequence is 13 residues long. CDR3 DNA sequence: TGTGCCAGCAGTACGGGACAGGACTATGGCTACACCTTC. It is translated as CASSTGQDYGYTF.

The rearrangement joins TRBV27 to TRBJ1-1, with no clear D. The CDR3 runs 11 residues. Trimming took off 3 bases at V and 5 bases at J, with 4 bases between the two ends. Germline values: CDR1 MNHEY, CDR2 SMNVEV (reference sequence). The CDR3 DNA reads TGTGCCAGCAGTTTGGGGACTGAAGCTTTCTTT. It is translated as CASSLGTEAFF.